The present T cell receptor (beta chain) was sequenced within a study of T cell clones after liver transplantation (dated by TCRdb to 2018 to 2020). About the investigation overall: The samples were obtained from ITN030ST, a randomized trial that attempted immunosuppression withdrawal within 2 years after liver transplantation. Donor-reactive T cell clones were identified by TCRbeta sequencing following a pre-transplant mixed lymphocyte reaction and were subsequently tracked in post-transplant blood. Third party-reactive TCRbeta sequences from pre-transplant MLRs were also identified as an antigen-independent comparator for donor-reactive sequences. Of the eight recipients, a few were HCV-positive, while the remaining recipients had been transplanted for non-autoimmune, non-viral indications. Until randomization at 12-24 months post-transplant, subjects were given standard immunosuppression, with no induction therapy. Tolerance was defined as complete immunosuppression withdrawal for at least one year with no rise in liver enzymes beyond twice the upper limit of normal. Blood samples were collected pre-transplant, then pre-randomization ahead of withdrawal, and finally post-randomization once withdrawal had either been completed or failed. The studied cohort comprised 8 liver transplant recipients, 3 classified as tolerant and 5 as non-tolerant.

Inclusive of the bounding cysteine and phenylalanine, the CDR3 is 14 residues long. Kept here is only the CDR3 DNA, which spans 42 bases and is read in frame from base 1. From the germline V gene, CDR1 is SGHVS and CDR2 is FQNEAQ. From V the trimming removes 5 bases and from J it removes 5 bases, while the gene matches leave 9 bases of the junction unaccounted for. In its sample, this clone was seen a few times. Which antigen it targets is not known. No base qualities exist here, and no much larger clone lies one base off it. Unstimulated PBMCs, after thawing, were stained for CD3, CD4 and CD8 and then FACS-sorted into CD3+CD4+ and CD3+CD8+ populations. All 8 studied subjects were randomized to immunosuppression withdrawal. The Qiagen DNeasy Blood and Tissue Kit was used for isolation of genomic DNA. Study-wide conclusions, independent of this receptor: Without allograft tissue specimens, donor-reactive T cells may have migrated into the graft rather than being deleted. In two subjects, low numbers of available donor cells limited the measurable donor-reactive repertoire. The decline in donor-reactive sequences exceeded the decline in third party-reactive sequences, suggesting partial antigen-specific deletion that was unrelated to withdrawal success. When repertoire turnover was taken into account, detection of donor-reactive sequences was significantly reduced in 7 of 8 subjects for CD4 and in 8 of 8 subjects for CD8. In most of the 8 subjects, regardless of tolerance or HCV status, circulating donor-reactive CD4 TCRbeta sequences dropped significantly post-transplant. Because of small, heterogeneous patient numbers and non-standardized post-transplant time points, the conclusions were only preliminary.

High-throughput TCRbeta CDR3 sequencing of frozen genomic DNA was performed by immunoSEQ, including PCR amplification, mapping, bias correction and internal controls. Turning to the authors' computational methods: Only productive rearrangements were retained, with each unique TCRbeta sequence defined by its CDR3 nucleotide sequence together with its V and J gene. For a sequence to be called donor-reactive, it needed a frequency of at least 0.01% and at least 5-fold expansion in CFSE-low cells compared with unstimulated pre-transplant cells. Per-subject minimum frequency thresholds, based on the lowest-template unstimulated sample, ensured at least 90% detection power. Repertoire turnover was measured by Jensen-Shannon divergence between the top 1000 TCRbeta sequences post- and pre-transplant. Two-sided Fisher's exact tests were used to test for changes in the detection of donor-reactive sequences. TCRdb took this table from immuneACCESS and kept in-frame rearrangements with V and J called. Such tables lack part of the clones; where checked against another copy, unresolved V genes explain under half of the gap, and the rest is unexplained. For V, J and clone size, that table is used; D and trimming come from the DNA. Across this sample there are fewer than 65,000 clones, with 60% to 80% seen only once. The top ten clonotypes cover approximately 10% of the sample.

This clonotype was sampled from a human patient who received a liver transplant. Some T cells may originate with the graft donor following a transplant. The rearranged chain carries TRBV7-8 and TRBJ2-7, and TRBD2 aligns with 7 junction nucleotides. Here the sequenced sample was CD4+ T cells from blood, taken at the 22-month timepoint. The encoded CDR3 is CASSPWGEGHEQYF. The nucleotide sequence is given as TGTGCCAGCAGCCCTTGGGGGGAGGGCCACGAGCAGTACTTC.